The clone carrying this T cell receptor beta chain appeared many times. Its matching antigen is unknown. TCRdb passed the 5' RACE reads through MiXCR, listing each CDR3 protein once. Of roughly 690,000 distinct CDR3 sequences listed, 6.1% are singletons. This entry belongs to a study of identical twins. Study observations and caveats: The same donors were not followed; conclusions instead depended on cross-sectional statistical analysis. The authors noted that invariant MAIT and iNKT cells could partly confound zero-insertion analyses. Models predicted too little out-of-frame TCR alpha sharing in monozygotic twins.

Each donor (without exception) was a healthy Caucasian. The CDR3 is made up of 15 amino acids. Germline trimming cut 4 bases from V and 7 bases from J; bases unmatched to any gene: 9. Germline V gene lookup returns CDR1 SGHDT and CDR2 YYEEEE. Sequenced: naive T cells sorted from blood. The chain employs TRBV5-6 and TRBJ1-4; 8 bases match TRBD1. The receptor's source is a man younger than 30 in good health. Here the CDR3 DNA reads TGTGCCAGCAGCCGAGAGCCGCAGGGGGCTGAAAAACTGTTTTTT. This sequence encodes CASSREPQGAEKLFF. The full variable domain, rest sourced from reference TRBV5-6 and TRBJ1-4, is DAGVTQSPTHLIKTRGQQVTLRCSPKSGHDTVSWYQQALGQGPQFIFQYYEEEERQRGNFPDRFSGHQFPNYSSELNVNALLLGDSALYLCASSREPQGAEKLFFGSGTQLSVL.